Listed here is a single T cell receptor (beta chain). The specificity of this receptor is unknown. Base quality data are lacking; no much larger clone is found one base away. The sample comes from a study of control samples from healthy donors and cancer patients (dated by TCRdb to the early 2020s). The library was produced with the immunoSEQ multiplex PCR assay. Sourced from immuneACCESS, this table was stored by TCRdb with only in-frame sequences that have V and J called. A share of the clones is absent; for the studies checked, an unresolved V gene accounts for under half, and the remainder has no known explanation. Counted in this sample were 150,000 or so clones; 90% of them appeared once. The ten largest clonotypes hold roughly 2.6% of the sample. From cysteine to phenylalanine, the CDR3 is 13 amino acids long. This entry keeps only the CDR3 DNA: 39 bases, framed from base 1. CDR1 and CDR2, per the germline V gene (reference sequence), are LGHDT and YNNKEL. V is cut by 0 bases and J by 9 bases, and the space between the germline ends is 11 bases.

The rearrangement joined TRBV3-1 (or the pseudogene TRBV3-2) to TRBJ1-2, with the D gene uncertain. The specimen was blood. This clonotype was sampled from a man in his forties or fifties in good health. CDR3 protein: CASSQDPLGSYTF. The nucleotide sequence is given as TGTGCCAGCAGCCAAGACCCCTTGGGGAGCTACACCTTC.